This T cell receptor (beta chain) was retrieved from a study of T cell changes during pregnancy in multiple sclerosis (dated by TCRdb to between 2019 and 2020). For the wider study: Changes in the T cell repertoire over the course of pregnancy were examined in this study in women with multiple sclerosis.

Library construction relied on the immunoSEQ multiplex PCR assay. Drawn from immuneACCESS, this table holds only the in-frame rearrangements with V and J called that TCRdb kept. Clones are partly lost; checked studies trace under half to an unresolved V gene and leave the rest unexplained. The table for this sample lists under 60,000 clones; about 90% of them were counted only once. Approximately 0.6% of the sample comes from the top ten. This clone was counted a single time. This clone's antigen is unknown. Nothing much larger sits one base from this clone, and base qualities are not available. The germline V gene gives CDR1 as SGHTA and CDR2 as FQGNSA. The CDR3 contains 13 residues, cysteine and phenylalanine counted. Only the CDR3 region is kept as DNA, spanning 39 bases read in frame from base 1. Trimming accounts for 1 base at V and 12 bases at J, while the number of junction bases matched to no gene is 6.

The input for sequencing was CD4+ T cells from peripheral blood mononuclear cells, taken after pregnancy. This receptor was identified in a female donor with multiple sclerosis, enrolled in a pregnancy study. The rearrangement combines TRBV7-2 with TRBJ1-5, with 7 middle bases fitting TRBD1. The DNA sequence is TGTGCCAGCAGCTTAGACGAGACAGGGCTCCAGCATTTT. It encodes CASSLDETGLQHF.